A selection of T cell receptor beta chains follows, all from one sample in a study of T-cell memory formation after mild COVID-19. MiXCR, run by TCRdb on the 5' RACE reads, gives a single entry per CDR3 protein. The table includes some 120,000 distinct CDR3 sequences, more than 15% detected once. Sequenced input: PBMCs or a T cell subset sorted from them (not recorded which). All receptors come from a man aged 18 to 35 who had mild COVID-19 (a few samples of this study predate the infection). Cell type and time point are not known. The CDR3 runs from the conserved cysteine through the conserved F or W. Each record gives: J gene, V gene, D gene, clone size, CDR3 protein, CDR3 DNA. A D gene is named only where the DNA matches it firmly. The size field is filled for only some rows; it gives once, few, many or a size class.

J gene: TRBJ2-5
V gene: TRBV18
D gene: .
clone size: few
CDR3 protein: CASSPSGTQYF
CDR3 DNA: TGTGCCAGCTCACCATCGGGGACCCAGTACTTC

J gene: TRBJ2-2
V gene: TRBV15
D gene: .
clone size: few
CDR3 protein: CATSTASGAPAGELFF
CDR3 DNA: TGTGCCACCAGCACCGCCTCAGGGGCTCCGGCCGGGGAGCTGTTTTTT

J gene: TRBJ1-1
V gene: TRBV6-5
D gene: .
clone size: .
CDR3 protein: CASSLPSGGGTEAFF
CDR3 DNA: TGTGCCAGCAGTTTACCTTCGGGGGGAGGGACTGAAGCTTTCTTT

J gene: TRBJ2-3
V gene: TRBV5-1
D gene: TRBD2
clone size: .
CDR3 protein: CASSSAGGQSRDTQYF
CDR3 DNA: TGCGCCAGCAGCTCAGCGGGGGGGCAATCCCGAGATACGCAGTATTTT

J gene: TRBJ1-1
V gene: TRBV29-1
D gene: .
clone size: .
CDR3 protein: CSVEDRAGVGAEAFF
CDR3 DNA: TGCAGCGTTGAAGATAGGGCAGGTGTGGGCGCTGAAGCTTTCTTT

J gene: TRBJ2-2
V gene: TRBV5-1
D gene: .
clone size: few
CDR3 protein: CASSLIPDTGELFF
CDR3 DNA: TGCGCCAGCAGCTTGATTCCGGACACCGGGGAGCTGTTTTTT

J gene: TRBJ2-7
V gene: TRBV12-3/TRBV12-4
D gene: .
clone size: few
CDR3 protein: CASSPLQVSYEQYF
CDR3 DNA: TGTGCCAGCAGTCCGTTACAGGTCTCCTACGAGCAGTACTTC

J gene: TRBJ2-3
V gene: TRBV19
D gene: .
clone size: few
CDR3 protein: CASSSGCTAVSTDTQYF
CDR3 DNA: TGTGCCAGTAGTTCAGGGTGCACAGCGGTTAGCACAGATACGCAGTATTTT

J gene: TRBJ2-3
V gene: TRBV5-1
D gene: .
clone size: few
CDR3 protein: CASSSDIGTQYF
CDR3 DNA: TGCGCCAGCAGCTCTGATATCGGTACGCAGTATTTT

J gene: TRBJ2-7
V gene: TRBV10-2
D gene: TRBD1
clone size: .
CDR3 protein: CASSGTGGRNEQYF
CDR3 DNA: TGCGCCAGCAGTGGAACAGGGGGCCGCAACGAGCAGTACTTC

J gene: TRBJ2-3
V gene: TRBV10-3
D gene: TRBD1
clone size: .
CDR3 protein: CAISESNPGQGASDTQYF
CDR3 DNA: TGTGCCATCAGTGAGTCGAATCCGGGACAGGGGGCATCAGATACGCAGTATTTT

J gene: TRBJ2-7
V gene: TRBV5-1
D gene: .
clone size: .
CDR3 protein: CASGRYNSYEQYF
CDR3 DNA: TGCGCCAGCGGACGGTACAACTCCTACGAGCAGTACTTC

J gene: TRBJ2-5
V gene: TRBV9
D gene: .
clone size: .
CDR3 protein: CASSVGSRGQETQYF
CDR3 DNA: TGTGCCAGCAGCGTAGGAAGCCGAGGCCAAGAGACCCAGTACTTC

J gene: TRBJ2-7
V gene: TRBV19
D gene: TRBD1
clone size: .
CDR3 protein: CASSSLRRTGGPYEQYF
CDR3 DNA: TGTGCCAGTAGTTCACTCCGCCGGACAGGGGGTCCCTACGAGCAGTACTTC

J gene: TRBJ2-1
V gene: TRBV7-2
D gene: .
clone size: many
CDR3 protein: CASSFGFREQFF
CDR3 DNA: TGTGCCAGCAGCTTCGGTTTTCGAGAGCAGTTCTTC